This T cell receptor (beta chain) stems from a study of blood T cell repertoires in COVID-19. Across the whole study: Sites across the United States, Italy and Spain contributed samples from acute and convalescent COVID-19.

Methods used by the authors: Counts of nucleated cells, estimated from reference gene primer amplification, were obtained. Generated by immunoSEQ multiplex PCR, the TCRdb table keeps only in-frame clones and is missing some. D and trimming come from the DNA, and the V and J calls and clone size come from that table. The sample records about 190,000 clones, 70% to 90% being singletons. The V and J ends lost 7 bases and 8 bases, in that order; junction bases with no gene match: 7. Germline lookup yields CDR1 SQVTM and CDR2 ANQGSEA. CDR3 length: 11 residues. V gene TRBV29-1 combines with J gene TRBJ1-2; 7 nucleotides align to TRBD1. The sequence was collected from a man aged 25 to 40 with acute or convalescent COVID-19. The sequencing sample was made of peripheral blood. The CDR3 nucleotides are TGCAGCGGCCGACAGGGTCGCGGCTACACCTTC. It yields the protein CSGRQGRGYTF. The full variable domain, completed using reference TRBV29-1 and TRBJ1-2, is SAVISQKPSRDICQRGTSLTIQCQVDSQVTMMFWYRQQPGQSLTLIATANQGSEATYESGFVIDKFPISRPNLTFSTLTVSNMSPEDSSIYLCSGRQGRGYTFGSGTRLTVV.